This T cell receptor beta chain was recorded in a study of cytomegalovirus exposure and HLA in healthy donors. This clone was seen once. PCR involved 60 Vbeta and 13 Jbeta primers. Sequencing was performed with immunoSEQ multiplex PCR; in TCRdb, only in-frame clones are kept and a portion is missing. The sample consists of approximately 160,000 clones, about 79% of them appearing once. This CDR3 comprises 16 residues. Trimming at V came to 6 bases and at J to 2 bases, leaving 9 bases not matched to a gene. Germline CDR1 reads MRHNA; CDR2 reads SNTAGT. This sequence originates from a male donor in good health and CMV-seronegative. The V gene is TRBV6-4, the J gene TRBJ2-2, with TRBD1 identical over 7 bases. The specimen was PBMCs. The CDR3 nucleotides read TGTGCCAGCAGCCGATCCGGGACAGAAAACACCGGGGAGCTGTTTTTT. It yields the protein CASSRSGTENTGELFF.